Shown below are 22 T cell receptor beta chains from a single sample sequenced in a study of T cell repertoires in cytomegalovirus infection. No antigen has been identified for these receptors. Each CDR3 protein is one row after TCRdb ran MiXCR on the reads. Of 230,000 or so distinct CDR3 sequences listed, around two fifths are singletons. The sequences come from CD8+ T cells from cultured PBMCs, collected from culture after CMV antigen stimulation. These receptors originate from a human donor in good health (CMV status not recorded). Some clones in this sample may be carry-over from other donors' samples.

This clonotype showed up just a few times. The chain couples TRBV7-8 to TRBJ2-3, with D uncertain. The CDR3 length is 15 residues. The germline V gene encodes CDR1 SGHVS and CDR2 FQNEAQ. V shed 7 bases and J shed 3 bases, with 17 bases lying between them. DNA of the CDR3: TGTGCCAGCAACAACCCGAGCGTACGGACAGATACGCAGTATTTT. This translates into CASNNPSVRTDTQYF.

The chain joins TRBV27 to TRBJ2-1; D is possibly TRBD2 (5 bases). V was shortened by 3 bases and J by 6 bases, with 12 bases between the two germline ends. The CDR3 contains 14 residues. Germline V lookup: CDR1 MNHEY, CDR2 SMNVEV (reference sequence). The CDR3 region has the DNA TGTGCCAGCAGTTTTCTCAGCGGCCTCAATGAGCAGTTCTTC. Amino acid sequence: CASSFLSGLNEQFF.

The V and J genes are TRBV12-3 or TRBV12-4 and TRBJ1-1; possible D gene TRBD1, 5 bases. The CDR3 runs to 14 residues. V was shortened by 7 bases and J by 4 bases, with 16 bases between the two germline ends. DNA for the CDR3: TGTGCCAGCATCCTATCGCTGGGGGGCACTGAAGCTTTCTTT. It codes for CASILSLGGTEAFF.

The chain has TRBV5-6 and TRBJ2-3, with a weak D call TRBD2 (5 bases). The CDR3 is made up of 11 amino acids. Trimming shortened V by 0 bases and J by 14 bases, and 10 bases separated the two germline ends. CDR1 SGHDT and CDR2 YYEEEE come from the germline V gene. This CDR3 reads CASSLGAEWYF. CDR3 DNA: TGTGCCAGCAGCTTGGGAGCGGAGTGGTATTTT.

This clonotype has a count of ten or more. The chain combines TRBV10-3 with TRBJ1-1; no clear D. The V end lost 9 bases, the J end lost 3 bases, and 14 bases lay between the germline ends. The germline V gene encodes CDR1 ENHRY and CDR2 SYGVKD. The length of the CDR3 is 13 residues. CDR3 protein: CAIRIKVDTEAFF. CDR3 DNA sequence: TGTGCCATACGCATAAAAGTTGACACTGAAGCTTTCTTT.

V gene TRBV28 combines with J gene TRBJ2-1; D remains ambiguous. The CDR3 has 14 residues. Trimming shortened V by 7 bases and J by 3 bases, and 13 bases separated the two germline ends. Germline V gives CDR1 MDHEN, CDR2 SYDVKM. CDR3 sequence: CASTKPDNYNEQFF. As DNA, the CDR3 is TGTGCCAGCACTAAACCCGACAACTACAATGAGCAGTTCTTC.

CDR3 sequence reads: CASSLVVGELFF. The CDR3 DNA reads as TGCGCCAGCAGCTTGGTGGTCGGGGAGCTGTTTTTT. This chain links TRBV5-1 with TRBJ2-2; D not certain. Germline assignment: CDR1 SGHRS and CDR2 YFSETQ. CDR3 size: 12 residues. V was trimmed by 0 bases and J by 7 bases, leaving 4 bases between them.

This clonotype occurred a few times. The J gene is TRBJ2-1, the V gene TRBV7-2; D gene unclear. Per the germline V gene, CDR1 is SGHTA and CDR2 is FQGNSA. V was cut by 7 bases and J by 10 bases, with 20 bases left in between. The CDR3 contains 14 residues. The CDR3 region has the DNA TGTGCCAGCACCGAGTCGTACCCCAAGGAGGAGCAGTTCTTC. This encodes CASTESYPKEEQFF.

The CDR3 loop reads CASSWAGVNTGELFF. CDR3 coding DNA: TGTGCCAGCAGTTGGGCAGGGGTAAACACCGGGGAGCTGTTTTTT. The rearrangement joins TRBV7-3 to TRBJ2-2, with D possibly being TRBD1 (6 bases). CDR1 and CDR2 from the germline V gene are SGHTA and FQGTGA. Trimming took 6 bases from V and 2 from J, leaving 13 bases between them. CDR3 size: 15 residues.

The chain carries TRBV5-1 and TRBJ2-7; 7 bases match TRBD2. J was trimmed by 0 bases and V by 2 bases; bases with no gene match: 11. The germline V gene has CDR1 SGHRS and CDR2 YFSETQ. The CDR3 has 17 residues. In DNA form, the CDR3 reads TGCGCCAGCAGCTTCACTACCGGGACTACGACCTCCTACGAGCAGTACTTC. Translated: CASSFTTGTTTSYEQYF.

As to this clonotype: Germline is not matched at one junction end, which may reflect a read error. The chain couples TRBV7-6 to TRBJ1-1; D uncertain. This CDR3 comprises 15 residues. The germline V gene encodes CDR1 SGHVS and CDR2 FNYEAQ. DNA of the CDR3: TGTGCCAGAAGCTTGACGGCGAACTCCAGAACTGAAGCTTTCTTT. Translating gives CARSLTANSRTEAFF.

The CDR3 DNA sequence: TGTGCCAGCAGCCACGGGGACAGGGGGCATGAAAAACTGTTTTTT. Protein product: CASSHGDRGHEKLFF. The rearrangement uses TRBV5-5 and TRBJ1-4, with 12 nucleotides matching TRBD1. The CDR3 extends over 15 amino acids. Trimming at V came to 4 bases and at J to 6 bases, leaving 4 bases not matched to a gene. Germline CDR1 SGHKS, CDR2 YYEKEE (reference sequence).

The chain links TRBV5-4 to TRBJ2-1, with D tentatively TRBD1 (5 bases). V was cut by 1 base and J by 5 bases, with 16 bases left in between. The length of the CDR3 is 16 residues. The germline V gene has CDR1 SGHNT and CDR2 YYREEE (reference sequence). This CDR3 is CASSLITTVADNEQFF. For the CDR3, the DNA is TGTGCCAGCAGCTTGATAACGACAGTGGCAGACAATGAGCAGTTCTTC.

CDR3 region: CASSQDSRTGGIHYGYTF. The CDR3 DNA is TGTGCCAGCAGCCAGGATTCCCGGACAGGGGGAATTCACTATGGCTACACCTTC. This rearrangement joins TRBV14 to TRBJ1-2; 10 bases are a match to TRBD1. The CDR3 contains 18 residues. Germline values: CDR1 SGHDN, CDR2 FVKESK. V was pared by 3 bases and J by 3 bases, with 13 bases of the junction left unmatched.

There are a few counts of this clonotype. Germline and junction disagree at one end, which may indicate a read error. Here the CDR3 DNA reads TGTGCCAGCAGCTTAGTAAGGGGGCCTTTCTACGGGCAGTACTTC. Protein: CASSLVRGPFYGQYF. The rearrangement uses TRBV7-9 and TRBJ2-7; 7 nucleotides align to TRBD1. This CDR3 is 15 amino acids long. The germline V gene has CDR1 SEHNR and CDR2 FQNEAQ (reference sequence).

This clonotype was counted only a few times. The rearrangement uses TRBV6-5 and TRBJ1-1; D remains unclear. V dropped 2 bases and J dropped 1 base, with 5 bases sitting between them. The CDR3 is made up of 13 amino acids. Germline V CDR1 and CDR2: MNHEY, SVGAGI. Here the CDR3 reads CASSYNENTEAFF. The CDR3 DNA follows: TGTGCCAGCAGTTACAATGAGAACACTGAAGCTTTCTTT.

This clonotype was seen a handful of times. This rearrangement joins TRBV29-1 to TRBJ2-7; D perhaps matches TRBD1 (5 bases). CDR1 and CDR2 from the germline V gene are SQVTM and ANQGSEA. Between the trimmed V and J ends, which lost 3 bases and 1 base, there was a span of 7 bases. CDR3 length equals 12 residues. CDR3 sequence: CSVEGQSYEQYF. The CDR3 nucleotides are TGCAGCGTTGAGGGGCAGTCCTACGAGCAGTACTTC.

This clonotype was counted only a few times. DNA of the CDR3: TGTGCCAGCAGCCTCCTGGGAGACAATCCACGCTCTGGGGCCAACGTCCTGACTTTC. Translated, it gives CASSLLGDNPRSGANVLTF. The chain employs TRBV27 and TRBJ2-6; weak D call: TRBD2 (5 bases). Between the trimmed V and J ends, which lost 6 bases and 0 bases, there was a span of 21 bases. CDR1 MNHEY and CDR2 SMNVEV come from the germline V gene (reference sequence). The CDR3 contains 19 residues.

The rearrangement joins TRBV5-5 to TRBJ2-5; D remains unclear. This CDR3 contains 14 residues. Trimming took off 4 bases at V and 5 bases at J, with 15 bases between the two ends. The germline gives CDR1 SGHKS, CDR2 YYEKEE (reference sequence). CDR3 sequence: CASSPPGEEETQYF. CDR3 sequence (DNA): TGTGCCAGCAGCCCCCCGGGCGAGGAGGAGACCCAGTACTTC.

The table lists this clonotype with a few counts. The rearrangement links TRBV7-8 to TRBJ1-1; D gene unclear. V lost 0 bases, J lost 3 bases, and 11 bases lay in between. Germline V gives CDR1 SGHVS, CDR2 FQNEAQ. The CDR3 length is 15 residues. The CDR3: CASSLASEVYTEAFF. The CDR3 DNA sequence: TGTGCCAGCAGCTTAGCGAGCGAAGTATACACTGAAGCTTTCTTT.

This chain joins TRBV19 and TRBJ1-2, with D uncertain. The germline gives CDR1 LNHDA, CDR2 SQIVND (reference sequence). This CDR3 region has 16 residues. The ends were cut back, 4 bases at V and 4 bases at J, with 19 bases in the middle. The CDR3 loop is CASSNTDGSSFYGYTF. CDR3 coding DNA: TGTGCCAGTAGTAATACGGACGGATCGAGTTTCTATGGCTACACCTTC.

Points on this clonotype: Germline and junction disagree at one end, which may indicate a read error. V gene TRBV10-3 combines with J gene TRBJ1-4, with D unresolved. The CDR3 consists of 17 residues. Germline V gene data show CDR1 as ENHRY and CDR2 as SYGVKD. The CDR3 reads CSISETPANSRKEKLFF. DNA of the CDR3: TGTTCCATCAGTGAGACGCCCGCAAACTCAAGGAAAGAAAAACTGTTTTTT.